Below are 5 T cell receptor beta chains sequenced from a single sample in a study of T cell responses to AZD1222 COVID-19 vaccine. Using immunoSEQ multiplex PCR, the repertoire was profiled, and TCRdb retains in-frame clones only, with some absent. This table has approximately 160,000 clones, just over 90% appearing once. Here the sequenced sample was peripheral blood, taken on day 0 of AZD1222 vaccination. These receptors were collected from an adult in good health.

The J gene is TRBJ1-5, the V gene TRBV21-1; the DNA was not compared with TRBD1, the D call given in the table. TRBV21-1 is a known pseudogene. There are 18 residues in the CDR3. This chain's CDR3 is CASSSPRALLRATQPQHF. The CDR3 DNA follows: TGTGCCAGCAGCTCCCCAAGGGCGCTCCTCAGGGCAACTCAGCCCCAGCATTTT.

DNA for the CDR3: TGTGCCAGCAGCTTTCCCCTCTCCTGGGACGGAAACTACGAGCAGTACTTC. It is translated as CASSFPLSWDGNYEQYF. The chain combines TRBV28 with TRBJ2-7; D is tentatively TRBD1 or TRBD2 (5 bases each). Germline CDR1 MDHEN, CDR2 SYDVKM. The CDR3 is 17 residues long. With 6 bases removed from V and 3 bases from J, the gap between germline ends came to 24 bases.

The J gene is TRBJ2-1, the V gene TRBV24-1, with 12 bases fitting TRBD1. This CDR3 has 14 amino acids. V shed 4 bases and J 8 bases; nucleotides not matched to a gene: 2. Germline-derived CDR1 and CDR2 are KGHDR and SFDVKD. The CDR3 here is CATSEGQGAYEQFF. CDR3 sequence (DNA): TGTGCCACCAGTGAGGGACAGGGGGCCTATGAGCAGTTCTTC.

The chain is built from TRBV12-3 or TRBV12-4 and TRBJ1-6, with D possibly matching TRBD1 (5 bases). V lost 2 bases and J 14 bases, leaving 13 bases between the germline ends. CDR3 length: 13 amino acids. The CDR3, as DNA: TGTGCCAGCAGTTTATACACCCGAGGGGCCCTCCACTTT. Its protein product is CASSLYTRGALHF.

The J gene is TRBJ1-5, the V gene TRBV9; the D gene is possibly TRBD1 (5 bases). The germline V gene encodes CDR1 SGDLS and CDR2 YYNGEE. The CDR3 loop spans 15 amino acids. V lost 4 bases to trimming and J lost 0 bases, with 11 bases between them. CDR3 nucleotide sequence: TGTGCCAGCAGCCACGACGGGACTAGCAATCAGCCCCAGCATTTT. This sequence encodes CASSHDGTSNQPQHF.